This entry is about one T cell receptor (beta chain). What it recognizes is unknown. This sample was included in a study of glioma-infiltrating T cells after dendritic cell vaccination. No glioblastoma patient carried an isocitrate dehydrogenase mutation. After removal of 1 base from V and 7 bases from J, the junction contained 11 bases not matched to a gene. Germline lookup yields CDR1 GTSNPN and CDR2 SVGIG (reference sequence). CDR3 length equals 15 residues. Study-level results: Higher pretreatment TIL content predicted longer progression-free time and survival.

Assay used: immunoSEQ multiplex PCR; TCRdb lists only in-frame clones, some missing. The table shows just over 95,000 clones, with approximately 81% occurring only once. This clonotype originated in a human donor with glioblastoma. The V gene is TRBV30, the J gene TRBJ1-2, with 8 bases matching TRBD1. Source: blood, taken before dendritic cell vaccination. CDR3 in DNA: TGTGCCTGGAGTGCCCAGGGGGCGCTTTTGGGTGGCTACACCTTC. Translating it yields CAWSAQGALLGGYTF.